This T cell receptor beta chain came from a study of spatial heterogeneity in lung cancer (dated by TCRdb to about 2019). For the wider study: More beta-chain than alpha-chain transcripts were consistently detected, likely reflecting higher beta-chain transcript abundance. TCR transcript counts in tumor regions correlated strongly with a T cell transcriptional module score from matched bulk RNA-seq. In the raw uncorrected reads, each unique combination of TCR and UMI appeared on average more than ten times. TCR alpha and beta repertoires were quantitatively compared across multiple tumor regions, matched nontumor lung and blood in non-small cell lung cancer. TCR repertoire features were related to nonsynonymous mutation counts determined by whole-exome sequencing of tumor tissue. Both alpha and beta chains were TCR-sequenced in around 230 tumor regions, under 80 matched nontumor lung samples and some 50 PBMC samples obtained at surgery.

In its sample, this clonotype comes out as medium-sized (0.01 to 0.1%). Its antigen is still unknown. No much larger clone exists at a distance of one base, and base qualities are not known. The time point label here, explained by the study, means: sample taken at primary tumor resection. The donors were more than 60 patients from the lung TRACERx cohort who had early-stage, untreated non-small cell lung cancer. Without any cell sorting, TCR sequencing was performed on whole RNA extracted either from tumor and nontumor lung tissue or from cryopreserved PBMC samples. Only patients for whom sufficient RNA was available from at least two tumor regions were selected for TCR sequencing. A lung pathologist reviewed the tumor and adjacent nontumor lung specimens before the specimens were selected. V lost 0 bases and J lost 0 bases, and the count of bases not matched to a germline gene is 8. The germline V gene encodes CDR1 DFQATT and CDR2 SNEGSKA (reference sequence). The CDR3 holds 17 amino acids from the cysteine to the phenylalanine. The DNA shown is the 51-base CDR3, in frame from base 1.

Libraries were constructed by 5' RACE. Sequencing was carried out with a NextSeq 500. The TCR library protocol attached a unique molecular identifier to each TCR cDNA molecule to allow correction of PCR and sequencing errors. On the study's bioinformatics: Decombinator tools were used for TCR identification, UMI-based error correction and CDR3 extraction. TCRs above a frequency of 2 per 1,000, corresponding to the top 1% of the tumor frequency distribution, were defined as expanded. Expanded tumor TCRs were classed as regional if statistically deemed absent (corrected P<0.05) from at least one tumor region, otherwise ubiquitous. Renyi diversity was computed with the R vegan package after each repertoire had been subsampled 100 times to 5,000 TCRs. CDR3 similarity networks were constructed using string-kernel similarity of amino acid triplets, with links drawn between CDR3s whose pairwise similarity was above 0.82. In-frame beta chains were kept once TCRdb had trimmed the public reads at Q25 with fastp and called clones with MiXCR. Rows with one shared CDR3 protein collapse into an entry with the most common genes and DNA. It is TCRdb's table, rather than the study itself, that gives the V and J calls and clone size. Within this sample are roughly 5,800 distinct CDR3 sequences, with 14% of them counted one time only. The ten largest clones take up 11% of the sample.

The investigation overall reported the following: The tumor nonsynonymous mutation count correlated with the number of expanded intratumoral alpha and beta TCRs. The count of ubiquitous expanded TCRs correlated with the count of ubiquitous nonsynonymous mutations, and the count of regional expanded TCRs correlated with the count of regional nonsynonymous mutations. TCR-seq coverage of tumor T cells was estimated to be only roughly 7% for alpha chains and more than 11% for beta chains. Additional single-cell paired TCR alpha and beta sequencing was considered necessary to confirm, at a functional level, the hypothesis that regional TCRs recognize regional mutations.

The sequence is built from TRBV20-1 and TRBJ2-4, and 7 junctional nucleotides match TRBD2. The sequence came from a male donor with early-stage non-small cell lung cancer. The source was lung tumor tissue, collected at surgery. CDR3 region: CSARDRSGDLAKNIQYF. The bases read TGCAGTGCTAGAGATCGAAGCGGGGACCTAGCCAAAAACATTCAGTACTTC.